This passage covers 8 T cell receptor beta chains from one sample sequenced in a study of blood T cell repertoires in COVID-19. The assay was immunoSEQ multiplex PCR, and TCRdb's table has in-frame clones only and misses some. The table has about 310,000 clones, roughly 89% seen once. Sequences were obtained from PBMCs or T cells enriched from blood (not recorded which). All receptors derive from a woman under 30 who had recovered from COVID-19.

The CDR3 region has the DNA TGTGCCAGCAGCTTAAATGGCCGGGGGGCAGATACGCAGTATTTT. Protein product: CASSLNGRGADTQYF. The genes are TRBV7-3 and TRBJ2-3; 7 bases fit TRBD2. The V segment lost 1 base and the J segment 4 bases; nucleotides outside the gene matches: 5. The CDR3 has 15 amino acids. Germline V lookup: CDR1 SGHTA, CDR2 FQGTGA. The variable domain in full, completed from reference TRBV7-3 and TRBJ2-3, reads GAGVSQTPSNKVTEKGKYVELRCDPISGHTALYWYRQSLGQGPEFLIYFQGTGAADDSGLPNDRFFAVRPEGSVSTLKIQRTERGDSAVYLCASSLNGRGADTQYFGPGTRLTVL.

The chain combines TRBV9 with TRBJ2-2, with a tentative D call TRBD1 (5 bases). Trimming took 3 bases from V and 1 from J, leaving 10 bases between them. This CDR3 has 15 amino acids. Germline V lookup: CDR1 SGDLS, CDR2 YYNGEE. The DNA of the CDR3 is TGTGCCAGCAGCGCGACCGGACAGAACACCGGGGAGCTGTTTTTT. Its protein product is CASSATGQNTGELFF.

The table lists this clone with a few counts. This rearrangement joins TRBV3-1 (or the pseudogene TRBV3-2) to TRBJ1-4; 7 bases agree with TRBD1. Germline lookup yields CDR1 LGHDT and CDR2 YNNKEL (reference sequence). The CDR3 contains 16 residues. The J segment lost 6 bases and the V segment lost 0 bases, leaving 7 bases of the junction unmatched. CDR3 in DNA: TGTGCCAGCAGCCAAGAAGGAGGGGGCTCGCATGAAAAACTGTTTTTT. This codes for CASSQEGGGSHEKLFF.

For this clone: Other nucleotide sequences in the sample specify the same CDR3. V and J are TRBV28 and TRBJ2-1; TRBD2 agrees at 10 bases. This CDR3 contains 16 residues. Germline assignment: CDR1 MDHEN and CDR2 SYDVKM. Trimming cost V 5 bases and J 0 bases; bases outside gene matches: 4. CDR3: CASSETSGRSYNEQFF. In nucleotides, the CDR3 is TGTGCCAGCAGTGAGACTAGCGGGCGCTCCTACAATGAGCAGTTCTTC.

This chain connects TRBV28 to TRBJ2-3, with 8 bases fitting TRBD1. The CDR3 loop spans 16 amino acids. The germline gives CDR1 MDHEN, CDR2 SYDVKM. V gave up 9 bases and J gave up 1 base; unmatched junction bases: 12. CDR3 loop: CASSRQGRGGTDTQYF. The DNA of the CDR3 is TGTGCCAGTAGCAGACAGGGGCGAGGGGGCACAGATACGCAGTATTTT. The entire variable domain, with the rest obtained from reference TRBV28 and TRBJ2-3, is as follows: DVKVTQSSRYLVKRTGEKVFLECVQDMDHENMFWYRQDPGLGLRLIYFSYDVKMKEKGDIPEGYSVSREKKERFSLILESASTNQTSMYLCASSRQGRGGTDTQYFGPGTRLTVL.

Here the CDR3 DNA reads TGTGCCAGCAGCCCCCGTTATGGACGGGAAAGTGGAAACACCATATATTTT. Its protein product is CASSPRYGRESGNTIYF. The J gene is TRBJ1-3, the V gene TRBV7-8; no firm D call. V lost 5 bases, J lost 3 bases, and 20 bases lay in between. Germline V lookup: CDR1 SGHVS, CDR2 FQNEAQ. The CDR3 spans 17 residues.

The gene calls are TRBV2 and TRBJ1-2, with D hard to call. CDR3 length: 14 residues. Germline V gene sequence: CDR1 SNHLY, CDR2 FYNNEI. Trimming pared 8 bases from V and 3 bases from J, leaving 16 bases between. This CDR3 is CASGLGGNDYGYTF. The CDR3 DNA reads TGTGCCAGCGGGCTGGGAGGGAACGACTATGGCTACACCTTC.

This clone was recorded only once. The V call is TRBV5-4, the J call TRBJ1-1; D is ambiguous. Germline V gene lookup returns CDR1 SGHNT and CDR2 YYREEE (reference sequence). The CDR3 is 13 residues long. Deletions cut 2 bases from V and 4 bases from J, with 9 bases between. CDR3 DNA: TGTGCCAGCAGCTTTAGAGGGAGCACTGAAGCTTTCTTT. This translates into CASSFRGSTEAFF.